These T cell receptor beta chains were read from a single sample in a study of spatial heterogeneity in lung cancer. TCRdb fed the 5' RACE reads into MiXCR, producing one record per CDR3 protein. The sample carries about 26,000 distinct CDR3 sequences, 9.5% to 15% recorded once. This sample comprised PBMCs, obtained at surgery. Receptors originate from a female donor with early-stage non-small cell lung cancer. CDR3s include the opening cysteine and the closing phenylalanine or tryptophan. Each record gives: D gene, V gene, clone size, CDR3 length, J gene, CDR3 DNA, CDR3 protein. The D gene is left open where the match is weak. Expanded clones get a size class; other rows say once, few or many, or leave the size out.

.	TRBV20-1	many	15	TRBJ2-1	TGCAGTGCTGACTCCTCGGAACTCCCATCGGATGAGCAGTTCTTC	CSADSSELPSDEQFF
.	TRBV3-1	many	16	TRBJ2-5	TGTGCCAGCAGCCAAGACAATGGGGCGGTCCAAGAGACCCAGTACTTC	CASSQDNGAVQETQYF
.	TRBV7-3	.	15	TRBJ2-3	TGTGCCAGCAGCCTAGGGCGAGGAGGCACAGATACGCAGTATTTT	CASSLGRGGTDTQYF
.	TRBV20-1	many	17	TRBJ2-1	TGCAGTGCTAGAGATAGGGCTAGCGGACAGAAATGGTATGAGCAGTTCTTC	CSARDRASGQKWYEQFF
.	TRBV6-6	many	12	TRBJ2-7	TGTGCCAGCAGCCGCACTAGGGGCGAGCAGTACTTC	CASSRTRGEQYF
.	TRBV2	.	12	TRBJ1-2	TGTGCCAGCAGCGTAGATTCCTATGGCTACACCTTC	CASSVDSYGYTF
.	TRBV30	many	12	TRBJ1-5	TGTGCCTGGAGTGTAGACCGGGGGCCCCAGCATTTT	CAWSVDRGPQHF
TRBD2	TRBV6-1	many	15	TRBJ2-2	TGTGCCAGCAGTTTTAGCGGGAGGAACACCGGGGAGCTGTTTTTT	CASSFSGRNTGELFF
.	TRBV6-1	many	14	TRBJ1-5	TGTGCCAGCATCCCAGATTATAGCAATCAGCCCCAGCATTTT	CASIPDYSNQPQHF
.	TRBV7-2	many	12	TRBJ1-5	TGTGCCAGCAGCTCTACTAATCAGCCCCAGCATTTT	CASSSTNQPQHF
.	TRBV28	.	17	TRBJ2-6	TGTGCCAGCAGTCCGGGACTCCCGGGCGTTGGGGCCAACGTCCTGACTTTC	CASSPGLPGVGANVLTF
.	TRBV12-3/TRBV12-4	many	15	TRBJ1-5	TGTGCCAGCAGTTTAGAGGCAGGCGACAATCAGCCCCAGCATTTT	CASSLEAGDNQPQHF
.	TRBV4-3	many	13	TRBJ2-1	TGCGCCAGCAGCCTCCATAGCAGCAATGAGCAGTTCTTC	CASSLHSSNEQFF
.	TRBV28	.	13	TRBJ1-2	TGTGCCAGCAGTTTGGGCCAGCCAAAAGGCTACACCTTC	CASSLGQPKGYTF
.	TRBV9	few	16	TRBJ2-3	TGTGCCAGCAGCGTGGCTGGGAAATCAGGGGTGGAAACGCAGTATTTT	CASSVAGKSGVETQYF
TRBD1	TRBV7-2	many	14	TRBJ2-2	TGTGCCAGCAGCTCCCAACAGGGGCCCGGGGAGCTGTTTTTT	CASSSQQGPGELFF
TRBD1	TRBV28	.	16	TRBJ1-6	TGTGCCAGCAGACAGACAGGGAATAACTATAATTCACCCCTCCACTTT	CASRQTGNNYNSPLHF
TRBD1	TRBV9	many	13	TRBJ2-2	TGTGCCAGCAGCGCACAGGGGACCGGGGAGCTGTTTTTT	CASSAQGTGELFF
TRBD2	TRBV12-3/TRBV12-4	.	21	TRBJ2-1	TGTGCCAGCAGTTCTCGGACAGCCTTTAGACTAGCGGCACACTCCTACAATGAGCAGTTCTTC	CASSSRTAFRLAAHSYNEQFF
.	TRBV9	many	13	TRBJ2-5	TGTGCCAGCAGTCAGAACCCTGGGGAGACCCAGTACTTC	CASSQNPGETQYF
TRBD1	TRBV7-9	many	13	TRBJ1-1	TGTGCCAGCAGCCTTGACAGGGGCACTGAAGCTTTCTTT	CASSLDRGTEAFF
.	TRBV11-1	.	16	TRBJ1-6	TGTGCCAGCAGCCCTCTGAAGGGCTCCTATAATTCACCCCTCCACTTT	CASSPLKGSYNSPLHF
TRBD2	TRBV7-2	.	16	TRBJ2-3	TGTGCCAGCAGCTTAGCGGGCGGGAGAGCGACAGATACGCAGTATTTT	CASSLAGGRATDTQYF
.	TRBV3-1	many	13	TRBJ2-5	TGTGCCAGCAGCCAAGAGGTTCGGGAGACCCAGTACTTC	CASSQEVRETQYF
.	TRBV6-6	many	20	TRBJ1-6	TGTGCCAGCAGTCGCAGAGGACGGGGGTCGGAGAACTCCTATAATTCACCCCTCCACTTT	CASSRRGRGSENSYNSPLHF
TRBD2	TRBV4-2	many	16	TRBJ2-3	TGTGCCAGCAGCCTCCCCGGGACTAGCGGCGCCGGTACGCAGTATTTT	CASSLPGTSGAGTQYF
.	TRBV20-1	few	12	TRBJ2-2	TGCAGTGCTGGACAGAACACCGGGGAGCTGTTTTTT	CSAGQNTGELFF
.	TRBV12-5	many	14	TRBJ1-5	TGTGCTAGTGCCCCGGCAGGGAGTCTCCAGCCCCAGCATTTT	CASAPAGSLQPQHF
.	TRBV28	many	15	TRBJ1-3	TGTGCCAGCAGTTTGGCGCGCAGGGGAGGAAACACCATATATTTT	CASSLARRGGNTIYF
TRBD2	TRBV6-2/TRBV6-3	many	18	TRBJ2-1	TGTGCCAGCAGTCCAGGACTAGCGGGGGAGGGTCCTTACAATGAGCAGTTCTTC	CASSPGLAGEGPYNEQFF
.	TRBV19	many	19	TRBJ2-5	TGTGCCAGTAGTTTGCAATTGGCGGGAAGACTCCCGGGCGAGGAGACCCAGTACTTC	CASSLQLAGRLPGEETQYF
TRBD2	TRBV7-2	many	15	TRBJ2-1	TGTGCCAGCAGCTTAGACCTGTCACTAGCGGATGAGCAGTTCTTC	CASSLDLSLADEQFF
TRBD2	TRBV20-1	many	13	TRBJ2-1	TGCAGTGCCCCGACTAGCGGGGGGAATGAGCAGTTCTTC	CSAPTSGGNEQFF
.	TRBV28	few	15	TRBJ2-3	TGTGCCAGCCTAGATACTCTCAGCGGCACAGATACGCAGTATTTT	CASLDTLSGTDTQYF
.	TRBV9	.	14	TRBJ2-7	TGTGCCAGCAGCGTAGAACAGGCGGCCTACGAGCAGTACTTC	CASSVEQAAYEQYF
.	TRBV12-3/TRBV12-4	many	15	TRBJ2-3	TGTGCCAGCAGTTTAATGGGAGGCCCCACAGATACGCAGTATTTT	CASSLMGGPTDTQYF
.	TRBV24-1	many	15	TRBJ2-3	TGTGCCACCAGTGAACCCTCGGGACGCACAGATACGCAGTATTTT	CATSEPSGRTDTQYF
.	TRBV4-1	many	15	TRBJ1-3	TGCGCCAGCAGCCCGAGGGAGTACTCTGGAAACACCATATATTTT	CASSPREYSGNTIYF
.	TRBV28	.	14	TRBJ1-1	TGTGCCAGCAGGAATAGCCTGGCGAACACTGAAGCTTTCTTT	CASRNSLANTEAFF
.	TRBV12-3/TRBV12-4	many	14	TRBJ2-3	TGTGCCAGCAGTTGGGGGGCCGGCACAGATACGCAGTATTTT	CASSWGAGTDTQYF
.	TRBV2	many	14	TRBJ2-1	TGTGCCACCCTGGAGACCGCCTCCTACAATGAGCAGTTCTTC	CATLETASYNEQFF
.	TRBV29-1	many	13	TRBJ2-1	TGCAGCGTTGAAGCTGGGGCGATTGGAGCTCTACACTTC	CSVEAGAIGALHF
.	TRBV6-2/TRBV6-3	few	14	TRBJ1-1	TGTGCCAGCAGTTACTCGACAGCCAGCACTGAAGCTTTCTTT	CASSYSTASTEAFF
.	TRBV6-1	.	15	TRBJ2-5	TGTGCCAGCAGTGAAGTAATAGGAGCCCAAGAGACCCAGTACTTC	CASSEVIGAQETQYF
.	TRBV3-1	many	14	TRBJ1-1	TGTGCCAGCAGCCAGGCCTCCCTGAGGACTGAAGCTTTCTTT	CASSQASLRTEAFF
.	TRBV27	many	17	TRBJ2-7	TGTGCCAGCAGTCCGCTCGGCCAGAGTGAAGGGATCGGCGAGCAGTACTTC	CASSPLGQSEGIGEQYF
.	TRBV20-1	many	14	TRBJ2-3	TGCAGTGCTAGAGATCTCAAGGGGTGGGATACGCAGTATTTT	CSARDLKGWDTQYF
.	TRBV6-5	few	13	TRBJ1-1	TGTGCCAGCAGTTATGGGGGGATTACTGAAGCTTTCTTT	CASSYGGITEAFF
TRBD1	TRBV28	many	14	TRBJ1-1	TGTGCCAGCAGAACAGGGGGCCTGAACACTGAAGCTTTCTTT	CASRTGGLNTEAFF
.	TRBV3-1	many	14	TRBJ1-4	TGTGCCAGCAGTTGGGGCTCAACTAATGAAAAACTGTTTTTT	CASSWGSTNEKLFF
.	TRBV2	many	13	TRBJ1-5	TGTGCCAGCAGTTCACAGGGAGGCCAGCCCCAGCATTTT	CASSSQGGQPQHF
.	TRBV20-1	.	13	TRBJ2-3	TGCCAGTGCGAACGGTCTAGCACAGATACGCAGTATTTT	CQCERSSTDTQYF
.	TRBV18	many	13	TRBJ2-7	TGTGCCAGCTCACCACCGGGGGTCCCCGAGCAGTACTTC	CASSPPGVPEQYF